Below are 29 T cell receptor beta chains sequenced from a single sample in a study of blood T cell repertoires in COVID-19. Profiled with immunoSEQ multiplex PCR; TCRdb holds only in-frame clones, not every one. The sample records roughly 290,000 clones, 89% being singletons. Sequencing was carried out using PBMCs or T cells enriched from blood (not recorded which). The receptors shown here come from a woman between 35 and 50 years old who had recovered from COVID-19.

The rearrangement uses TRBV10-1 and TRBJ1-5; TRBD1 matches 7 bases. The CDR3 is made up of 14 amino acids. Germline CDR1 WNHNN, CDR2 SYGVQD (reference sequence). V dropped 5 bases and J dropped 6; count of bases not matched to a gene: 7. The CDR3 DNA reads TGCGCCAGCAGTCTCCGACAGGGACTTCAGCCCCAGCATTTT. Its protein is CASSLRQGLQPQHF.

The chain employs TRBV2 and TRBJ1-2, with TRBD1 as a possible D gene (5 bases). The CDR3 contains 12 residues. The germline CDR1 and CDR2 sequences are SNHLY and FYNNEI. V lost 5 bases to trimming and J lost 6 bases, with 10 bases between them. This CDR3 reads CASSIEGDGYTF. CDR3 nucleotide sequence: TGTGCCAGCAGTATTGAAGGGGATGGCTACACCTTC.

V usage is TRBV19 and J usage is TRBJ1-6; 11 bases are shared with TRBD1. This CDR3 comprises 15 residues. CDR1 is LNHDA, CDR2 SQIVND, per germline (reference sequence). The ends lost 4 bases at V and 9 bases at J; junction bases unmatched: 5. CDR3 sequence: CASSTPGQGVSPLHF. CDR3 nucleotide sequence: TGTGCCAGTAGTACACCGGGACAGGGGGTTTCACCCCTCCACTTT.

The gene calls are TRBV15 and TRBJ2-7; the match to TRBD1 covers 8 bases. This CDR3 contains 14 residues. The V segment lost 2 bases and the J segment 6 bases; nucleotides outside the gene matches: 6. Germline V CDR1 and CDR2: LNHNV, YYDKDF (reference sequence). For the CDR3, the DNA is TGTGCCACCAGCAGATCCGGGACAGGAAGCGAGCAGTACTTC. Amino acids: CATSRSGTGSEQYF.

The chain uses TRBV5-5 and TRBJ2-7; TRBD1 matches at 9 bases. The V gene end was trimmed by 4 bases and the J gene end by 4 bases; junction bases not matched to a gene: 9. The germline V gene has CDR1 SGHKS and CDR2 YYEKEE (reference sequence). The CDR3 covers 15 residues. The CDR3 DNA sequence: TGTGCCAGCAGCCTCTCTGGGACAGGGTTGTACGAGCAGTACTTC. Its translation: CASSLSGTGLYEQYF. The whole variable domain, filled in from reference TRBV5-5 and TRBJ2-7, reads DAGVTQSPTHLIKTRGQQVTLRCSPISGHKSVSWYQQVLGQGPQFIFQYYEKEERGRGNFPDRFSARQFPNYSSELNVNALLLGDSALYLCASSLSGTGLYEQYFGPGTRLTVT.

The chain links TRBV9 to TRBJ2-5; D is possibly TRBD2 (6 bases). Trimming removed 0 bases at V and 1 base at J, with 7 bases between. This CDR3 comprises 14 residues. The germline V gene encodes CDR1 SGDLS and CDR2 YYNGEE. In DNA, the CDR3 is TGTGCCAGCAGCGTAGGCGGGACCCAAGAGACCCAGTACTTC. Protein sequence: CASSVGGTQETQYF.

The V gene is TRBV5-1, the J gene TRBJ2-6; D uncertain. Germline V gene data show CDR1 as SGHRS and CDR2 as YFSETQ. The CDR3 runs to 16 residues. The V gene lost 3 bases and the J gene lost 0 bases, with 10 bases spanning the gap. This chain's CDR3 is CASSYGPLSGANVLTF. The CDR3, as DNA: TGCGCCAGCAGCTATGGTCCACTCTCTGGGGCCAACGTCCTGACTTTC.

J is TRBJ1-6 and V is TRBV5-1; 10 nucleotides agree with TRBD1. V was clipped by 0 bases and J by 7 bases; unmatched bases: 1. CDR3 length equals 15 residues. The germline V gene encodes CDR1 SGHRS and CDR2 YFSETQ. The CDR3 loop reads CASSLEDRGNSPLHF. CDR3 bases: TGCGCCAGCAGCTTGGAGGACAGGGGGAATTCACCCCTCCACTTT.

This clone was counted a few times. This sequence joins TRBV5-1 and TRBJ2-7; TRBD2 aligns across 9 bases. Germline V gene sequence: CDR1 SGHRS, CDR2 YFSETQ. This CDR3 contains 15 residues. V dropped 5 bases and J dropped 6; count of bases not matched to a gene: 12. The CDR3 DNA is TGCGCCAGCAGTTTAGGCGCGGGAGGGCCGCGCGAGCAGTACTTC. This codes for CASSLGAGGPREQYF.

The sample holds one count of this clone. This chain joins TRBV15 and TRBJ2-3, with D unclear. Germline CDR1 and CDR2: LNHNV and YYDKDF (reference sequence). Trimming removed 1 base at V and 2 bases at J, with 10 bases between. The CDR3 length is 15 residues. In DNA, the CDR3 is TGTGCCACCAGCAGAGCGGGTCCCAACACAGATACGCAGTATTTT. Translating it yields CATSRAGPNTDTQYF.

The CDR3 bases are TGCGCCAGCAGCTTGGGGACTAGGAGCACAGATACGCAGTATTTT. Protein product: CASSLGTRSTDTQYF. J is TRBJ2-3 and V is TRBV5-1; 7 positions match TRBD2. J was trimmed by 0 bases and V by 0 bases; bases with no gene match: 1. Germline-derived CDR1 and CDR2 are SGHRS and YFSETQ. The CDR3 covers 15 residues.

The gene calls are TRBV5-8 and TRBJ2-7; possibly TRBD1 for D (6 bases). The ends were cut back, 0 bases at V and 2 bases at J, with 15 bases in the middle. The length of the CDR3 is 16 residues. Germline CDR1 is SGHTS and CDR2 is YDEGEE. CDR3 nucleotide sequence: TGTGCCAGCAGCTTGGCCGGAACAGGGACGACCTACGAGCAGTACTTC. This sequence encodes CASSLAGTGTTYEQYF.

The CDR3 bases are TGCAGCGCTGCGAAGAACACAGGGGGCGCGGTCGCTTTCTTT. It codes for CSAAKNTGGAVAFF. The rearrangement uses TRBV29-1 and TRBJ1-1, with TRBD1 matching over 9 bases. The V gene's germline CDR1 is SQVTM and CDR2 ANQGSEA. With V trimmed by 7 bases and J by 11 bases, 17 bases remained unmatched. The CDR3 loop spans 14 amino acids.

This clone was recorded only once. The rearrangement uses TRBV3-1 (or the pseudogene TRBV3-2) and TRBJ1-2, with 10 bases identical to TRBD1. The CDR3 length is 13 residues. Germline CDR1 LGHDT, CDR2 YNNKEL (reference sequence). J was trimmed by 8 bases and V by 6 bases; bases with no gene match: 6. The CDR3 loop is CASRRQGAQGYTF. The CDR3 DNA reads as TGTGCCAGCAGGCGACAGGGGGCGCAGGGCTACACCTTC.

The chain carries TRBV4-2 and TRBJ2-3, with D perhaps matching TRBD2 (6 bases). This CDR3 has 17 amino acids. Germline-derived CDR1 and CDR2 are LGHNA and YNFKEQ. Trimming pared 4 bases from V and 2 bases from J, leaving 19 bases between. CDR3 sequence (DNA): TGTGCCAGCAGCCCCCAAAGGGGAGCGGGCGACACAGATACGCAGTATTTT. Protein: CASSPQRGAGDTDTQYF.

V and J are TRBV2 and TRBJ1-1, with D unclear. This CDR3 has 14 amino acids. With 6 bases removed from V and 2 bases from J, the gap between germline ends came to 13 bases. The germline V gene encodes CDR1 SNHLY and CDR2 FYNNEI. The chain's CDR3 is CASSLALPNTEAFF. The CDR3 bases are TGTGCCAGCAGCCTAGCTTTGCCCAACACTGAAGCTTTCTTT.

The chain links TRBV4-2 to TRBJ1-2, with 12 bases lining up with TRBD1. CDR1 and CDR2 from the germline V gene are LGHNA and YNFKEQ. Unmatched junction bases numbered 11, after V lost 4 bases and J lost 5 bases. The CDR3 contains 17 residues. The chain's CDR3 is CASSPVPGQGAAYGYTF. The CDR3 region has the DNA TGTGCCAGCAGCCCCGTCCCGGGACAGGGGGCTGCGTATGGCTACACCTTC.

The V call is TRBV11-2, the J call TRBJ2-3, with D possibly matching TRBD1 (5 bases). This CDR3 region has 14 residues. Germline V gene sequence: CDR1 SGHAT, CDR2 FQNNGV. The ends were cut back, 5 bases at V and 0 bases at J, with 9 bases in the middle. The CDR3: CASSPTESTDTQYF. The CDR3 coding sequence is TGTGCCAGCAGCCCGACAGAAAGCACAGATACGCAGTATTTT.

The chain combines TRBV5-1 with TRBJ1-1; TRBD1 aligns across 7 bases. Trimming at V came to 4 bases and at J to 8 bases, leaving 11 bases not matched to a gene. CDR1 SGHRS and CDR2 YFSETQ come from the germline V gene. CDR3 length: 14 amino acids. This CDR3 is CASSTPGQDYEAFF. CDR3 sequence (DNA): TGCGCCAGCAGCACACCCGGACAGGACTACGAAGCTTTCTTT.

The genes are TRBV18 and TRBJ2-7; weak D call: TRBD1 (6 bases). V was trimmed by 1 base and J by 6 bases, leaving 16 bases between them. The CDR3 extends over 15 amino acids. Germline CDR1 is KGHSH and CDR2 is LQKENI. For the CDR3, the DNA is TGTGCCAGCTCACCACTCGGTGGTCAGGGGAGCGAGCAGTACTTC. As protein: CASSPLGGQGSEQYF.

This chain connects TRBV19 to TRBJ2-3, with 14 bases fitting TRBD2. This CDR3 comprises 17 residues. Trimming at V came to 5 bases and at J to 2 bases, leaving 6 bases not matched to a gene. Germline lookup yields CDR1 LNHDA and CDR2 SQIVND (reference sequence). The CDR3 loop is CASSLRLAGGITDTQYF. The CDR3 DNA reads TGTGCCAGTAGTCTGCGACTAGCGGGAGGGATCACAGATACGCAGTATTTT.

The chain combines TRBV29-1 with TRBJ1-1; 8 bases align to TRBD1. The trim removed 5 bases at V and 4 bases at J, leaving 6 bases unmatched. The CDR3 consists of 13 residues. Looked up from germline, CDR1 is SQVTM and CDR2 is ANQGSEA. The DNA for the CDR3 is TGCAGCGTTTTCACAGGGGGAGGCACTGAAGCTTTCTTT. Protein product: CSVFTGGGTEAFF.

The genes are TRBV19 and TRBJ2-5, with TRBD2 identical over 11 bases. J was trimmed by 4 bases and V by 4 bases; bases with no gene match: 8. The CDR3 has 16 amino acids. Germline V gene sequence: CDR1 LNHDA, CDR2 SQIVND (reference sequence). This CDR3 reads CASSTLLAGEGETQYF. CDR3 nucleotides: TGTGCCAGTAGTACCCTACTAGCGGGAGAGGGAGAGACCCAGTACTTC.

This chain links TRBV28 with TRBJ1-5; D perhaps matches TRBD1 (6 bases). Germline V gene data show CDR1 as MDHEN and CDR2 as SYDVKM. The V end was cut by 5 bases, the J end by 5 bases, with 13 bases between. This CDR3 region has 14 residues. The CDR3 sequence is CASSRGGGDQPQHF. The DNA for the CDR3 is TGTGCCAGCAGTCGGGGTGGGGGCGATCAGCCCCAGCATTTT.

V is TRBV2 and J is TRBJ2-1; TRBD2 might be the D (6 bases). The CDR3 spans 16 residues. The germline gives CDR1 SNHLY, CDR2 FYNNEI. Trimming took off 7 bases at V and 2 bases at J, with 18 bases between the two ends. CDR3: CASTPGTGGTYNEQFF. In DNA form, the CDR3 reads TGTGCCAGCACGCCAGGGACTGGAGGAACCTACAATGAGCAGTTCTTC.

In this sample, this clone turned up once. The rearrangement uses TRBV4-1 and TRBJ1-2; 8 bases map to TRBD1. Germline loops: CDR1 MGHRA, CDR2 YSYEKL. J was trimmed by 4 bases and V by 4 bases; bases with no gene match: 14. CDR3 length: 17 residues. CDR3: CASSPSDLDREAYGYTF. The DNA for the CDR3 is TGCGCCAGCAGCCCGTCGGACTTGGACAGGGAAGCCTATGGCTACACCTTC.

The chain recombines TRBV5-4 with TRBJ2-2, with D possibly matching TRBD1 (5 bases). Germline V gene lookup returns CDR1 SGHNT and CDR2 YYREEE (reference sequence). The CDR3 consists of 14 residues. Trimming shortened V by 3 bases and J by 2 bases, and 8 bases separated the two germline ends. The DNA for the CDR3 is TGTGCCAGCAGCTCTGACAGCAACACCGGGGAGCTGTTTTTT. It encodes CASSSDSNTGELFF.

V and J are TRBV7-9 and TRBJ1-4; D remains unclear. The V end was cut by 4 bases, the J end by 5 bases, with 17 bases between. This CDR3 has 16 amino acids. CDR1 and CDR2 from the germline V gene are SEHNR and FQNEAQ (reference sequence). DNA of the CDR3: TGTGCCAGCAGCTGGTGGATACAGTCATCGAATGAAAAACTGTTTTTT. Translating it yields CASSWWIQSSNEKLFF.

This rearrangement joins TRBV5-1 to TRBJ1-1; D might be TRBD1 (6 bases). The CDR3 has 15 residues. V lost 0 bases and J lost 1, with 10 bases in between. CDR1 is SGHRS, CDR2 YFSETQ, per germline. The DNA of the CDR3 is TGCGCCAGCAGCTTGGGGGGGCTAGCGAACACTGAAGCTTTCTTT. Amino acids: CASSLGGLANTEAFF.